One and the same sample provided the 19 T cell receptor beta chains below, sequenced in a study of regulatory T cells in long-lasting Graves disease. Arm-PCR of CDR3 regions and iRepertoire HTBI primers were used to build TCR beta libraries. In TCRdb, the multiplex PCR reads were re-called with MiXCR into one record per CDR3 protein. The sample holds some 250,000 distinct CDR3 sequences, 20% to 25% seen once. Time point given: newly diagnosed GD, antithyroid drugs for less than 3 months. The authors made the TCR library using RNA they extracted from PBMCs. This specimen consisted of peripheral blood mononuclear cells (PBMCs), obtained at new diagnosis, from a patient treated with antithyroid drugs. These receptors all stem from a female donor with Graves disease.

This clonotype was seen a few times. The chain employs TRBV5-6 and TRBJ2-7, with TRBD2 identical over 14 bases. CDR1 is SGHDT, CDR2 YYEEEE, per germline. V dropped 3 bases and J dropped 12; count of bases not matched to a gene: 8. This CDR3 region has 14 residues. CDR3 DNA: TGTGCCAGCAGCTCGGGACTAGCGGGAGTTCTGCGGTACTTC. Amino acids: CASSSGLAGVLRYF.

This clonotype was picked up many times. The chain carries TRBV14 and TRBJ2-3, with no clear D. The length of the CDR3 is 13 residues. CDR1 SGHDN and CDR2 FVKESK come from the germline V gene. Between the trimmed V and J ends, which lost 4 bases and 2 bases, there was a span of 7 bases. In DNA, the CDR3 is TGTGCCAGCAGCCGGCGGTCCACAGATACGCAGTATTTT. Protein product: CASSRRSTDTQYF.

This clonotype was seen repeatedly, ten times or more. CDR3 region: CASSSGQTIYNEQFF. CDR3 nucleotide sequence: TGTGCCAGCAGCTCGGGACAGACTATTTACAATGAGCAGTTCTTC. The chain joins TRBV11-1 to TRBJ2-1; 7 nucleotides agree with TRBD1. Germline-derived CDR1 and CDR2 are SGHAT and FQDESV (reference sequence). This CDR3 contains 15 residues. Germline trimming cut 4 bases from V and 4 bases from J; bases unmatched to any gene: 7. Together with reference TRBV11-1 and TRBJ2-1, the CDR3 gives the full variable domain: EAEVAQSPRYKITEKSQAVAFWCDPISGHATLYWYRQILGQGPELLVQFQDESVVDDSQLPKDRFSAERLKGVDSTLKIQPAELGDSAMYLCASSSGQTIYNEQFFGPGTRLTVL.

The chain uses TRBV9 and TRBJ2-1, with TRBD2 identical over 9 bases. After removal of 4 bases from V and 0 bases from J, the junction contained 5 bases not matched to a gene. Germline lookup yields CDR1 SGDLS and CDR2 YYNGEE. There are 16 residues in the CDR3. The CDR3 sequence: CASSPLAGSSYNEQFF. For the CDR3, the DNA is TGTGCCAGCAGCCCGCTAGCGGGGAGCTCCTACAATGAGCAGTTCTTC. Drawing the rest from reference TRBV9 and TRBJ2-1, the complete variable domain is DSGVTQTPKHLITATGQRVTLRCSPRSGDLSVYWYQQSLDQGLQFLIQYYNGEERAKGNILERFSAQQFPDLHSELNLSSLELGDSALYFCASSPLAGSSYNEQFFGPGTRLTVL.

The rearrangement joins TRBV5-5 to TRBJ1-3; no firm D call. CDR3 length: 17 residues. Germline CDR1 reads SGHKS; CDR2 reads YYEKEE (reference sequence). V was clipped by 3 bases and J by 0 bases, with 16 bases between them. CDR3 amino acids: CASSSTHSAASGNTIYF. The CDR3 DNA follows: TGTGCCAGCAGCTCTACACACAGTGCGGCCTCTGGAAACACCATATATTTT. Full variable domain (rest looked up from reference TRBV5-5 and TRBJ1-3): DAGVTQSPTHLIKTRGQQVTLRCSPISGHKSVSWYQQVLGQGPQFIFQYYEKEERGRGNFPDRFSARQFPNYSSELNVNALLLGDSALYLCASSSTHSAASGNTIYFGEGSWLTVV.

This chain links TRBV20-1 with TRBJ2-1, with TRBD2 matching over 11 bases. This CDR3 contains 15 residues. J lost 2 bases, V lost 2 bases, and 2 bases had no gene match. CDR1 and CDR2 from the germline V gene are DFQATT and SNEGSKA (reference sequence). DNA of the CDR3: TGCAGTGCTAGACTAGCGGGAGGCCCCTACAATGAGCAGTTCTTC. As protein: CSARLAGGPYNEQFF.

J is TRBJ1-5 and V is TRBV4-3; D uncertain. Per the germline V gene, CDR1 is LGHNA and CDR2 is YSLEER. Trimming took off 0 bases at V and 9 bases at J, with 12 bases between the two ends. The CDR3 length is 14 residues. Written as DNA, the CDR3 is TGCGCCAGCAGCCAAGACAGCCCGACGGGGCCCCAGCATTTT. Translation: CASSQDSPTGPQHF.

This clonotype occurred many times. The CDR3 region has the DNA TGCGCCAGCAGCTTGGAAGCAGCTAACTATGGCTACACCTTC. It codes for CASSLEAANYGYTF. The chain has TRBV5-1 and TRBJ1-2; unclear D gene. Germline CDR1 SGHRS, CDR2 YFSETQ. The CDR3 extends over 14 amino acids. The V gene lost 0 bases and the J gene lost 0 bases, with 6 bases spanning the gap.

The chain uses TRBV20-1 and TRBJ2-2, with D possibly matching TRBD2 (5 bases). Germline V gene lookup returns CDR1 DFQATT and CDR2 SNEGSKA (reference sequence). The CDR3 is 13 amino acids. Trimming pared 4 bases from V and 3 bases from J, leaving 9 bases between. In nucleotides, the CDR3 is TGCAGTGCTATCCCCGGGGACACCGGGGAGCTGTTTTTT. This encodes CSAIPGDTGELFF.

This clonotype showed up many times. The rearrangement uses TRBV4-2 and TRBJ1-5; D is possibly TRBD1 (5 bases). The CDR3 contains 14 residues. Germline CDR1 and CDR2: LGHNA and YNFKEQ. The V end lost 4 bases, the J end lost 4 bases, and 11 bases lay between the germline ends. CDR3 region: CASSPRGVNQPQHF. The CDR3 DNA follows: TGTGCCAGCAGCCCCCGGGGGGTGAATCAGCCCCAGCATTTT.

With respect to this clonotype: This may be a read error, as it is one base from a much larger clone. The chain combines TRBV20-1 with TRBJ2-3; TRBD1 aligns across 8 bases. V gave up 6 bases and J gave up 2 bases; unmatched junction bases: 10. The length of the CDR3 is 15 residues. Germline V gene lookup returns CDR1 DFQATT and CDR2 SNEGSKA (reference sequence). CDR3 amino acids: CSARPGQDFTDTQYF. CDR3 sequence (DNA): TGCAGTGCCCGTCCGGGACAGGATTTCACAGATACGCAGTATTTT.

This clonotype came up a few times. The chain has TRBV5-6 and TRBJ1-2; 11 positions match TRBD1. CDR3 length: 15 amino acids. Germline CDR1 reads SGHDT; CDR2 reads YYEEEE. Unmatched junction bases numbered 7, after V lost 4 bases and J lost 5 bases. CDR3 sequence reads: CASSPGTGGRYGYTF. The CDR3 coding sequence is TGTGCCAGCAGCCCGGGGACAGGGGGACGGTATGGCTACACCTTC. Full variable domain (remainder filled in from reference TRBV5-6 and TRBJ1-2): DAGVTQSPTHLIKTRGQQVTLRCSPKSGHDTVSWYQQALGQGPQFIFQYYEEEERQRGNFPDRFSGHQFPNYSSELNVNALLLGDSALYLCASSPGTGGRYGYTFGSGTRLTVV.

This clonotype was seen ten or more times. The chain has TRBV19 and TRBJ2-1; 7 positions agree with TRBD2. V shed 5 bases, J shed 7 bases, and the junction held 8 bases outside the gene matches. The germline V gene has CDR1 LNHDA and CDR2 SQIVND (reference sequence). The CDR3 consists of 14 residues. The CDR3 nucleotides read TGTGCCAGTAGTGGGCGGGAGTGGGTGAATGAGCAGTTCTTC. It encodes CASSGREWVNEQFF.

The rearrangement links TRBV15 to TRBJ2-2; 8 bases align to TRBD2. Germline loops: CDR1 LNHNV, CDR2 YYDKDF (reference sequence). V shed 8 bases and J 6 bases; nucleotides not matched to a gene: 5. The CDR3 covers 13 residues. The CDR3 loop reads CATGTRVPGELFF. The DNA for the CDR3 is TGTGCCACCGGGACTAGGGTACCCGGGGAGCTGTTTTTT.

The chain combines TRBV3-1 with TRBJ2-7; D assignment may be TRBD1 or TRBD2 (6 bases each). V was clipped by 0 bases and J by 5 bases, with 20 bases between them. The germline V gene has CDR1 LGHDT and CDR2 YNNKEL (reference sequence). This CDR3 has 17 amino acids. The CDR3 DNA reads as TGTGCCAGCAGCCAAGATGGATACGGGGGCGCGATCCACGAGCAGTACTTC. It translates to CASSQDGYGGAIHEQYF.

The V call is TRBV5-1, the J call TRBJ2-5; 9 bases match TRBD2. V trimming: 4 bases; J trimming: 5 bases; junction bases outside the gene matches: 9. Germline CDR1 is SGHRS and CDR2 is YFSETQ. CDR3 length: 15 residues. CDR3 region: CASSAGTSSQETQYF. CDR3 nucleotide sequence: TGCGCCAGCAGCGCCGGGACTAGCTCCCAGGAGACCCAGTACTTC.

This clonotype occurred a few times. The J gene is TRBJ1-5, the V gene TRBV19; no clear D. V dropped 3 bases and J dropped 8 bases, with 14 bases sitting between them. From germline, CDR1 is LNHDA and CDR2 SQIVND (reference sequence). CDR3 size: 14 residues. CDR3 amino acids: CASSMVRPREPQHF. CDR3 DNA: TGTGCCAGTAGTATGGTAAGACCGAGGGAGCCCCAGCATTTT.

This clonotype has at least ten counts. This chain joins TRBV30 and TRBJ2-2; D remains unclear. This CDR3 is built from 12 residues. V was cut by 4 bases and J by 7 bases, with 10 bases left in between. Germline V lookup: CDR1 GTSNPN, CDR2 SVGIG (reference sequence). The CDR3 DNA reads TGTGCCTGGAATGGTGTGGGCGGGGAGCTGTTTTTT. This translates into CAWNGVGGELFF.

This clonotype was seen many times. V usage is TRBV7-2 and J usage is TRBJ2-1; maybe TRBD2 (6 bases). V gave up 1 base and J gave up 3 bases, with 10 bases separating them. The CDR3 loop spans 15 amino acids. Germline V gene data show CDR1 as SGHTA and CDR2 as FQGNSA. The CDR3 coding sequence is TGTGCCAGCAGCTTAGGTCGGGGGAACTACAATGAGCAGTTCTTC. Amino acids: CASSLGRGNYNEQFF.